This TCR beta chain comes out of a study of shared clonotypes between healthy human individuals. There are 18 residues in the CDR3. The germline V gene encodes CDR1 SGHDT and CDR2 YYEEEE. The ends lost 4 bases at V and 4 bases at J; junction bases unmatched: 17. Sequencing used immunoSEQ multiplex PCR; TCRdb keeps in-frame clones, though not all of them. This sample has under 1 million clones; just over 95% occur once, and the top ten carry less than 0.3%. CD45RO-negative, CCR7-selected cells formed the naive CD8 fraction, which excluded terminally differentiated effector memory CD45RA+ cells. Sequencing used naive CD8+ T cells sorted from blood. The source is a man aged 25-45 years in good health. V and J are TRBV5-6 and TRBJ2-3; 8 bases line up with TRBD2. CDR3 protein: CASSLAETSQLAADTQYF. CDR3 bases: TGTGCCAGCAGCCTAGCCGAAACCTCCCAACTAGCGGCAGATACGCAGTATTTT.